This T cell receptor beta chain was found in a study of T cells in Graves' hyperthyroidism and ophthalmopathy. Every diagnosis used clinical symptoms, serum thyroxine and TRAb, thyroid ultrasound and orbital computed tomography. There were TCR beta CDR3 regions amplified from RNA transcripts. First-round RT-PCR with HTBI primers amplified the TCR CDR3 region. MiXCR, run by TCRdb on the multiplex PCR reads, gives a single entry per CDR3 protein. The sample consists of about 250,000 distinct CDR3 sequences, about 25% of them appearing once. Germline assignment: CDR1 MNHEY and CDR2 SVGAGI. The CDR3 spans 13 residues. V gave up 11 bases and J gave up 3 bases, with 17 bases separating them. Ten or more counts support this clonotype.

The rearrangement links TRBV6-5 to TRBJ2-7, with D uncertain. The receptor was derived from a woman in her thirties or forties with Graves' ophthalmopathy. The sample was blood. CDR3 bases: TGTGCCGGCAACGAACTATACCTCTACGAGCAGTACTTC. This sequence encodes CAGNELYLYEQYF.